Presented here are 16 T cell receptor beta chains from one specimen sequenced in a study of T cell repertoires in cytomegalovirus infection. Using its own MiXCR run on the reads, TCRdb lists one record per CDR3 protein. The sample records more than 75,000 distinct CDR3 sequences, 3.7% being singletons. Sequencing was performed on PBMCs. The source of these receptors is a human donor in good health (CMV status not recorded). Some clones in this sample may be carry-over from other donors' samples.

This clonotype was detected many times. The chain employs TRBV7-9 and TRBJ2-3, with D perhaps TRBD1 (6 bases). Germline CDR1 SEHNR, CDR2 FQNEAQ (reference sequence). The CDR3 is made up of 15 amino acids. The ends were cut back, 5 bases at V and 0 bases at J, with 12 bases in the middle. The DNA for the CDR3 is TGTGCCAGCAGCGCACAGGGATCTAGCACAGATACGCAGTATTTT. Residues: CASSAQGSSTDTQYF.

This clonotype was seen ten or more times. This chain joins TRBV5-3 and TRBJ2-1; weak D call: TRBD1 (6 bases). TRBV5-3 is marked as an open reading frame, function uncertain. This CDR3 contains 15 residues. CDR3 region: CVSSEGDIAYNEQFF. The CDR3 bases are TGTGTCAGCAGCGAAGGGGACATAGCCTACAATGAGCAGTTCTTC.

This clonotype appeared many times. The rearrangement uses TRBV7-9 and TRBJ2-1, with 8 bases aligning to TRBD2. CDR1 is SEHNR, CDR2 FQNEAQ, per germline (reference sequence). CDR3 size: 16 residues. V shed 3 bases, J shed 0 bases, and the junction held 4 bases outside the gene matches. The CDR3 bases are TGTGCCAGCAGCTTGGGCGGGGGGCTCTCCTACAATGAGCAGTTCTTC. Protein product: CASSLGGGLSYNEQFF.

This clonotype was counted many times. This chain connects TRBV12-3 or TRBV12-4 to TRBJ2-5, with TRBD1 matching over 8 bases. This CDR3 spans 13 amino acids. Trimming removed 7 bases from V and 2 bases from J; junction bases left unmatched: 3. Written as DNA, the CDR3 is TGTGCCAGCATACGGACAGGGCAAGAGACCCAGTACTTC. This gives the protein CASIRTGQETQYF.

Many counts were recorded for this clonotype. The V gene is TRBV7-2, the J gene TRBJ2-2; either TRBD1 or TRBD2 may fit D (5 bases each). The CDR3 covers 15 residues. CDR1 and CDR2 from the germline V gene are SGHTA and FQGNSA. Trimming removed 6 bases from V and 1 base from J, with 12 bases in between. CDR3 coding DNA: TGTGCCAGCAGTCGGGACGTCCAGAACACCGGGGAGCTGTTTTTT. Encoded protein: CASSRDVQNTGELFF. Full variable domain (rest looked up from reference TRBV7-2 and TRBJ2-2): GAGVSQSPSNKVTEKGKDVELRCDPISGHTALYWYRQSLGQGLEFLIYFQGNSAPDKSGLPSDRFSAERTGGSVSTLTIQRTQQEDSAVYLCASSRDVQNTGELFFGEGSRLTVL.

This clonotype was seen many times. The chain uses TRBV7-6 and TRBJ1-5; weak D call: TRBD1 (5 bases). V was pared by 2 bases and J by 6 bases, with 14 bases between. Germline CDR1 is SGHVS and CDR2 is FNYEAQ. CDR3 length: 15 amino acids. The CDR3 DNA reads TGTGCCAGCAGCTTAAAGTCGGGGGTGAGTCAGCCCCAGCATTTT. This gives the protein CASSLKSGVSQPQHF.

The table lists this clonotype with many counts. The chain couples TRBV7-9 to TRBJ2-2; D possibly corresponds to TRBD1 (5 bases). Trimming took off 5 bases at V and 0 bases at J, with 13 bases between the two ends. The CDR3 length is 16 residues. Germline values: CDR1 SEHNR, CDR2 FQNEAQ (reference sequence). CDR3 amino acids: CASSPTVSANTGELFF. Here the CDR3 DNA reads TGTGCCAGCAGCCCGACAGTCTCGGCGAACACCGGGGAGCTGTTTTTT.

Many counts were recorded for this clonotype. The chain links TRBV6-2 or TRBV6-3 to TRBJ2-3; no clear D. Trimming pared 3 bases from V and 1 base from J, leaving 11 bases between. The CDR3 runs to 15 residues. The germline gives CDR1 MNHEY, CDR2 SVGEGT. The CDR3, as DNA: TGTGCCAGCAGTTATCCACCGCCGGGCACAGATACGCAGTATTTT. Protein sequence: CASSYPPPGTDTQYF.

This clonotype was seen ten or more times. The rearrangement links TRBV27 to TRBJ1-5, with D perhaps matching TRBD1 (6 bases). The CDR3 runs 16 residues. CDR1 and CDR2 (germline): MNHEY, SMNVEV (reference sequence). Trimming removed 2 bases from V and 4 bases from J, with 15 bases in between. The CDR3 loop reads CASSLISGAGNQPQHF. The CDR3 DNA sequence: TGTGCCAGCAGTTTAATTTCAGGGGCGGGAAATCAGCCCCAGCATTTT.

This clonotype was detected ten times or more. The rearrangement uses TRBV7-8 and TRBJ1-1; 8 nucleotides match TRBD1. Per the germline V gene, CDR1 is SGHVS and CDR2 is FQNEAQ. This CDR3 region has 17 residues. V shed 2 bases and J 1 base; nucleotides not matched to a gene: 9. The chain's CDR3 is CASSLPGTGKRNTEAFF. The CDR3 DNA is TGTGCCAGCAGCTTACCTGGGACAGGAAAGAGGAACACTGAAGCTTTCTTT.

This clonotype showed up many times. The gene calls are TRBV4-3 and TRBJ2-1; 7 bases fit TRBD1. With V trimmed by 4 bases and J by 8 bases, 5 bases remained unmatched. Germline CDR1 is LGHNA and CDR2 is YSLEER. This CDR3 spans 13 amino acids. This CDR3 is CASSPRQGHEQFF. DNA of the CDR3: TGCGCCAGCAGCCCCAGACAGGGTCATGAGCAGTTCTTC.

This clonotype was found many times. The rearrangement joins TRBV7-8 to TRBJ2-5; D possibly corresponds to TRBD1 (6 bases). This CDR3 region has 13 residues. The germline V gene encodes CDR1 SGHVS and CDR2 FQNEAQ. The V end was cut by 5 bases, the J end by 4 bases, with 11 bases between. As DNA, the CDR3 is TGTGCCAGCAGCGCCCGCAGGGGAGAGACCCAGTACTTC. Amino acid sequence: CASSARRGETQYF.

This clonotype appeared many times. The chain joins TRBV27 to TRBJ1-6; no clear D. CDR3 size: 13 residues. Looked up from germline, CDR1 is MNHEY and CDR2 is SMNVEV (reference sequence). Trimming shortened V by 5 bases and J by 14 bases, and 16 bases separated the two germline ends. The DNA for the CDR3 is TGTGCCAGCAGTCCTTGGACCTTCCCCACCCTCCACTTT. Translation gives CASSPWTFPTLHF.

This clonotype was seen ten or more times. The V call is TRBV28, the J call TRBJ1-2; no firm D call. The CDR3 is made up of 14 amino acids. CDR1 and CDR2 from the germline V gene are MDHEN and SYDVKM. Trimming removed 5 bases at V and 8 bases at J, with 18 bases between. For the CDR3, the DNA is TGTGCCAGCAGTCAACGTTTGACGCTGCGGGGCTACACCTTC. It specifies CASSQRLTLRGYTF.

Ten or more counts support this clonotype. This chain joins TRBV12-3 or TRBV12-4 and TRBJ2-7; perhaps TRBD1 as D (5 bases). Trimming took 7 bases from V and 2 from J, leaving 15 bases between them. CDR3 length equals 14 residues. The CDR3 spells CASNIRGTAYEQYF. The CDR3, as DNA: TGTGCCAGCAATATAAGGGGTACAGCCTACGAGCAGTACTTC.

This clonotype was seen ten or more times. The rearrangement links TRBV2 to TRBJ2-1, with a weak D call TRBD1 (5 bases). Germline V gives CDR1 SNHLY, CDR2 FYNNEI. CDR3 length: 13 amino acids. V lost 10 bases to trimming and J lost 3 bases, with 13 bases between them. CDR3 DNA: TGTGCCAAAGAACAGGCGGACTACAATGAGCAGTTCTTC. This codes for CAKEQADYNEQFF. Complete variable domain (other parts from reference TRBV2 and TRBJ2-1): EPEVTQTPSHQVTQMGQEVILRCVPISNHLYFYWYRQILGQKVEFLVSFYNNEISEKSEIFDDQFSVERPDGSNFTLKIRSTKLEDSAMYFCAKEQADYNEQFFGPGTRLTVL.